What follows are 3 T cell receptor beta chains derived from one specimen sequenced in a study of blood T cell repertoires in COVID-19. Repertoires were generated with immunoSEQ multiplex PCR, while TCRdb's copy carries only in-frame clones and drops some. The sample yields some 300,000 clones, under 90% seen once. The sequencing sample was made of PBMCs or T cells enriched from blood (not recorded which). The receptors shown here come from a woman in her 40s who had recovered from COVID-19.

The chain uses TRBV5-7 and TRBJ1-1; 12 nucleotides line up with TRBD1. TRBV5-7 has ORF status, its function being uncertain. The CDR3 contains 17 residues. Trimming removed 3 bases from V and 10 bases from J; junction bases left unmatched: 16. The CDR3 protein is CASSWDRGRPPLWRAFF. In DNA, the CDR3 is TGTGCCAGCAGCTGGGACAGGGGGCGACCCCCTTTATGGAGAGCTTTCTTT.

In DNA, the CDR3 is TGCGCCAGCAGCCGGACAGGGGTTGCCTACAATGAGCAGTTCTTC. It is translated as CASSRTGVAYNEQFF. The chain links TRBV5-1 to TRBJ2-1, with 9 bases fitting TRBD1. This CDR3 has 15 amino acids. Trimming removed 4 bases from V and 2 bases from J; junction bases left unmatched: 4. Germline V gene lookup returns CDR1 SGHRS and CDR2 YFSETQ.

This sequence joins TRBV4-1 and TRBJ1-2; 7 bases fit TRBD1. Germline loops: CDR1 MGHRA, CDR2 YSYEKL. CDR3 length: 17 amino acids. The V segment lost 0 bases and the J segment 2 bases; nucleotides outside the gene matches: 9. The CDR3, as DNA: TGCGCCAGCAGCCAAGAGAAAAAGGGGACAGTGAACTATGGCTACACCTTC. Its protein product is CASSQEKKGTVNYGYTF.